The 19 T cell receptor beta chains in this list originate from one sample, sequenced in a study of T-cell memory formation after mild COVID-19. Via MiXCR, TCRdb re-called the 5' RACE reads, giving one row per CDR3 protein. The sample shows 500,000 to 600,000 distinct CDR3 sequences, around 17% of them seen only once. Sequencing was carried out using PBMCs or a T cell subset sorted from them (not recorded which). These receptors were obtained from an adult woman who had mild COVID-19 (a few samples of this study predate the infection). Cell type and time point are not known.

The V and J genes are TRBV5-1 and TRBJ2-5; 10 nucleotides match TRBD2. In germline, CDR1 is SGHRS, CDR2 YFSETQ. Trimming cost V 2 bases and J 0 bases; bases outside gene matches: 1. The CDR3 is 15 residues long. CDR3 region: CASSLGTSDQETQYF. In DNA, the CDR3 is TGCGCCAGCAGCTTAGGGACTAGCGACCAAGAGACCCAGTACTTC.

The genes are TRBV19 and TRBJ2-3; no reliable D call. Trimming cost V 4 bases and J 1 base, with 9 bases left between them. CDR3 length: 14 residues. In germline, CDR1 is LNHDA, CDR2 SQIVND (reference sequence). The CDR3 DNA follows: TGTGCCAGTAGTAGGGGTCGACGCACAGATACGCAGTATTTT. This translates into CASSRGRRTDTQYF.

The chain couples TRBV3-1 to TRBJ2-7; D possibly corresponds to TRBD2 (5 bases). V was pared by 3 bases and J by 7 bases, with 13 bases between. CDR3 size: 13 residues. Germline V gene lookup returns CDR1 LGHDT and CDR2 YNNKEL (reference sequence). The CDR3 coding sequence is TGTGCCAGCAGCCAGCAAACTAGGAAAGAGCAGTACTTC. Encoded protein: CASSQQTRKEQYF.

This clonotype came up many times. CDR3 coding DNA: TGCGCCAGCAGCCCTCCAGGGGGCCCACGCTTCGGGCAGTTCTTC. It encodes CASSPPGGPRFGQFF. V is TRBV5-1 and J is TRBJ2-1; 8 bases map to TRBD1. Per the germline V gene, CDR1 is SGHRS and CDR2 is YFSETQ. Trimming cost V 4 bases and J 12 bases; bases outside gene matches: 15. CDR3 length equals 15 residues.

CDR3 DNA sequence: TGCAGTGCTACAGGGGGCATTTACACTGAAGCTTTCTTT. This codes for CSATGGIYTEAFF. The rearrangement joins TRBV20-1 to TRBJ1-1; 8 nucleotides agree with TRBD1. The CDR3 extends over 13 amino acids. The J segment lost 3 bases and the V segment lost 4 bases, leaving 4 bases of the junction unmatched. Germline V CDR1 and CDR2: DFQATT, SNEGSKA (reference sequence).

The rearrangement links TRBV5-6 to TRBJ1-1; D gene unclear. V lost 4 bases to trimming and J lost 0 bases, with 10 bases between them. The CDR3 is 14 residues long. In germline, CDR1 is SGHDT, CDR2 YYEEEE. The CDR3 nucleotides read TGTGCCAGCAGCCTGGGCACACTGAACACTGAAGCTTTCTTT. This translates into CASSLGTLNTEAFF. Based on the CDR3 plus reference TRBV5-6 and TRBJ1-1, the full variable domain is DAGVTQSPTHLIKTRGQQVTLRCSPKSGHDTVSWYQQALGQGPQFIFQYYEEEERQRGNFPDRFSGHQFPNYSSELNVNALLLGDSALYLCASSLGTLNTEAFFGQGTRLTVV.

This clonotype was seen at least ten times. The genes are TRBV12-3 or TRBV12-4 and TRBJ1-2; unclear D gene. The germline V and J ends were trimmed by 6 bases and 8 bases, with 16 bases remaining between them. This CDR3 spans 13 amino acids. The CDR3 spells CASSHGLLSGYTF. The CDR3 DNA is TGTGCCAGCAGCCACGGACTGTTAAGCGGCTACACCTTC.

The rearrangement links TRBV4-1 to TRBJ2-7; tentatively, D is TRBD1 or TRBD2 (5 bases each). Trimming removed 1 base from V and 11 bases from J, with 15 bases in between. CDR1 and CDR2 from the germline V gene are MGHRA and YSYEKL. This CDR3 region has 13 residues. The DNA for the CDR3 is TGCGCCAGCAGCCAAGTTCCCGGGACGACGGAGTACTTC. Translated, it gives CASSQVPGTTEYF.

As to this clonotype: It is likely a read error: a sequence one base away is far more abundant. Written as DNA, the CDR3 is TGTGCCAGCAGTTGGTACAATGAGCAGTTCTTC. It codes for CASSWYNEQFF. The J gene is TRBJ2-1, the V gene TRBV27; no reliable D call. V was cut by 4 bases and J by 4 bases, with 2 bases left in between. This CDR3 is built from 11 residues. Germline CDR1 and CDR2: MNHEY and SMNVEV (reference sequence).

This clonotype occurred many times. This chain connects TRBV6-1 to TRBJ2-7; unclear D gene. This CDR3 has 12 residues. Germline V gives CDR1 MNHNS, CDR2 SASEGT. V was trimmed by 2 bases and J by 4 bases, leaving 6 bases between them. The CDR3 nucleotides are TGTGCCAGCAGTGAACAACTATACGAGCAGTACTTC. This codes for CASSEQLYEQYF.

This chain uses TRBV6-1 with TRBJ1-5; unclear D gene. The V end was cut by 6 bases, the J end by 0 bases, with 24 bases between. Per the germline V gene, CDR1 is MNHNS and CDR2 is SASEGT. CDR3 length equals 19 residues. The CDR3 bases are TGTGCCAGCAGCCGTCCCGGGTGGGCAGCCCTTGATAGCAATCAGCCCCAGCATTTT. This codes for CASSRPGWAALDSNQPQHF.

The CDR3, as DNA: TGTGCCACCAGCAGATCCCCCCCGGGCCGATTGAACACTGAAGCTTTCTTT. This sequence encodes CATSRSPPGRLNTEAFF. The chain joins TRBV15 to TRBJ1-1; D ambiguous. Trimming pared 2 bases from V and 0 bases from J, leaving 16 bases between. Germline lookup yields CDR1 LNHNV and CDR2 YYDKDF (reference sequence). This CDR3 is built from 17 residues.

The chain combines TRBV19 with TRBJ1-6, with 10 bases matching TRBD1. The CDR3 runs to 16 residues. With 6 bases clipped from V and 0 bases from J, the junction kept 2 bases outside the gene matches. Germline CDR1 reads LNHDA; CDR2 reads SQIVND (reference sequence). The CDR3 sequence: CASRRQGASYNSPLHF. As DNA, the CDR3 is TGTGCCAGTAGACGACAGGGGGCCTCCTATAATTCACCCCTCCACTTT.

The chain links TRBV7-2 to TRBJ1-1; no firm D call. The ends were cut back, 3 bases at V and 3 bases at J, with 14 bases in the middle. CDR1 SGHTA and CDR2 FQGNSA come from the germline V gene. The CDR3 runs 15 residues. CDR3 sequence reads: CASSFGSTLDTEAFF. The CDR3 DNA is TGTGCCAGCAGCTTTGGGAGTACCCTCGACACTGAAGCTTTCTTT.

This clonotype turned up a few times. The chain couples TRBV5-1 to TRBJ1-6; D may be TRBD1 (5 bases). Germline lookup yields CDR1 SGHRS and CDR2 YFSETQ. The CDR3 totals 18 residues. Between the trimmed V and J ends, which lost 0 bases and 0 bases, there was a span of 13 bases. The CDR3 loop is CASSLAGGRSSYNSPLHF. The CDR3 coding sequence is TGCGCCAGCAGCTTGGCCGGGGGACGGAGCTCCTATAATTCACCCCTCCACTTT.

This clonotype was seen only a few times. Being one base from a much bigger clone, this may be a read error. V gene TRBV14 combines with J gene TRBJ2-7; D call uncertain. CDR3 length: 13 amino acids. Between the trimmed V and J ends, which lost 1 base and 2 bases, there was a span of 6 bases. Germline CDR1 SGHDN, CDR2 FVKESK. As DNA, the CDR3 is TGTGCCAGCAGCCAAGGAAGCCCCTACGAGCAGTACTTC. Amino acid sequence: CASSQGSPYEQYF. Filled out from reference TRBV14 and TRBJ2-7, the complete variable domain reads EAGVTQFPSHSVIEKGQTVTLRCDPISGHDNLYWYRRVMGKEIKFLLHFVKESKQDESGMPNNRFLAERTGGTYSTLKVQPAELEDSGVYFCASSQGSPYEQYFGPGTRLTVT.

This clonotype turned up a few times. The chain combines TRBV7-9 with TRBJ2-5; D remains unclear. The germline V gene has CDR1 SEHNR and CDR2 FQNEAQ (reference sequence). CDR3 length: 13 amino acids. V gave up 4 bases and J gave up 5 bases, with 11 bases separating them. The CDR3 protein is CASSWTLEETQYF. In DNA form, the CDR3 reads TGTGCCAGCAGCTGGACCCTGGAGGAGACCCAGTACTTC. Drawing the rest from reference TRBV7-9 and TRBJ2-5, the complete variable domain is DTGVSQNPRHKITKRGQNVTFRCDPISEHNRLYWYRQTLGQGPEFLTYFQNEAQLEKSRLLSDRFSAERPKGSFSTLEIQRTEQGDSAMYLCASSWTLEETQYFGPGTRLLVL.

The rearrangement uses TRBV4-1 and TRBJ2-7; TRBD1 might be the D (6 bases). This CDR3 is built from 14 residues. CDR1 and CDR2 from the germline V gene are MGHRA and YSYEKL. The germline V and J ends were trimmed by 0 bases and 2 bases, with 8 bases remaining between them. The CDR3 DNA follows: TGCGCCAGCAGCCAAGACCGGGACACCTACGAGCAGTACTTC. Protein: CASSQDRDTYEQYF.

This clonotype has more than one count but fewer than ten. The chain uses TRBV7-3 and TRBJ1-1; D is unclear. Germline CDR1 is SGHTA and CDR2 is FQGTGA. This CDR3 comprises 13 residues. With 4 bases removed from V and 10 bases from J, the gap between germline ends came to 16 bases. The CDR3 region is CASSSGSPPVAFF. In DNA form, the CDR3 reads TGTGCCAGCAGCTCCGGGTCCCCGCCGGTAGCTTTCTTT.